Shown below are 5 T cell receptor beta chains from a single sample sequenced in a study of shared clonotypes between healthy human individuals. TCRdb's table, derived via immunoSEQ multiplex PCR, lists solely in-frame clones and lacks some. The sample holds some 2,100,000 clones, 95% seen once. The source material was naive CD4+ T cells sorted from blood. Specified subset: CD45RA+ positively selected. These receptors all stem from a man between 18 and 35 years old in good health.

The CDR3 DNA reads as TGTGCCAGCAGCCAGCAGGGGTCTAGCACAGATACGCAGTATTTT. Translating gives CASSQQGSSTDTQYF. The chain has TRBV7-3 and TRBJ2-3; perhaps TRBD1 as D (6 bases). V was shortened by 5 bases and J by 0 bases, with 12 bases between the two germline ends. Per germline, CDR1 SGHTA and CDR2 FQGTGA. The CDR3 loop spans 15 amino acids.

The rearrangement uses TRBV6-1 and TRBJ2-6; maybe TRBD2 (5 bases). Trimming pared 4 bases from V and 4 bases from J, leaving 20 bases between. There are 18 residues in the CDR3. Germline assignment: CDR1 MNHNS and CDR2 SASEGT. The CDR3 reads CASSVNLAPPTGANVLTF. Here the CDR3 DNA reads TGTGCCAGCAGTGTCAACCTAGCACCGCCAACGGGGGCCAACGTCCTGACTTTC.

The rearrangement joins TRBV9 to TRBJ2-5, with 11 bases fitting TRBD1. Germline CDR1 reads SGDLS; CDR2 reads YYNGEE. The junction had 5 bases not matched to a gene; V was cut back by 2 bases and J by 5 bases. The CDR3 spans 15 residues. CDR3: CASSVGQGAWETQYF. CDR3 bases: TGTGCCAGCAGCGTTGGACAGGGGGCTTGGGAGACCCAGTACTTC. Full variable domain (outside the CDR3, taken from reference TRBV9 and TRBJ2-5): DSGVTQTPKHLITATGQRVTLRCSPRSGDLSVYWYQQSLDQGLQFLIQYYNGEERAKGNILERFSAQQFPDLHSELNLSSLELGDSALYFCASSVGQGAWETQYFGPGTRLLVL.

J is TRBJ2-7 and V is TRBV9, with D hard to call. V was shortened by 4 bases and J by 0 bases, with 11 bases between the two germline ends. The CDR3 is 14 residues long. Germline CDR1 is SGDLS and CDR2 is YYNGEE. For the CDR3, the DNA is TGTGCCAGCAGCCCCGGACGCGCCTCCTACGAGCAGTACTTC. This gives the protein CASSPGRASYEQYF.

As regards this clone: A junction boundary mismatches the germline segment, possibly from a read error. This chain links TRBV2 with TRBJ1-1; no definite D call. This CDR3 has 12 residues. CDR1 is SNHLY and CDR2 is FYNNEI in the germline V gene. Written as DNA, the CDR3 is TGTGCCAGCAGTCTCCGATTTATTTTAAGGGACTTT. As protein: CASSLRFILRDF.